This TCR beta chain derives from a study of T-cell reconstitution after alpha-beta-depleted transplantation in children. Notes on the study in general: Diversity of TCRbeta at day 60 was high in some patients, arising from surviving recipient T cells and thymic progenitors.

Germline V gene data show CDR1 as DFQATT and CDR2 as SNEGSKA (reference sequence). Trimming took off 3 bases at V and 3 bases at J, with 15 bases between the two ends. The CDR3 consists of 15 residues. At least ten counts were recorded for this clonotype. The antigen remains undetermined. The library targeted TCRbeta and was prepared with unique molecular identifiers. TCRdb re-derived calls from the PCR reads in MiXCR, one entry per CDR3 protein. The top ten hold about 12% of the sample, which has approximately 170,000 distinct CDR3 sequences, approximately 10% seen once. This receptor was taken from a boy aged 2 to 9 with acute myeloid leukemia, due to receive a stem cell transplant. The V gene is TRBV20-1, the J gene TRBJ2-1, with D possibly being TRBD1 (6 bases). Source: PBMCs, taken before TCRalphabeta/CD19-depleted stem cell transplant. CDR3 amino acids: CSASRGSVSYNEQFF. CDR3 in DNA: TGCAGTGCTAGTAGGGGGAGTGTGAGCTACAATGAGCAGTTCTTC.